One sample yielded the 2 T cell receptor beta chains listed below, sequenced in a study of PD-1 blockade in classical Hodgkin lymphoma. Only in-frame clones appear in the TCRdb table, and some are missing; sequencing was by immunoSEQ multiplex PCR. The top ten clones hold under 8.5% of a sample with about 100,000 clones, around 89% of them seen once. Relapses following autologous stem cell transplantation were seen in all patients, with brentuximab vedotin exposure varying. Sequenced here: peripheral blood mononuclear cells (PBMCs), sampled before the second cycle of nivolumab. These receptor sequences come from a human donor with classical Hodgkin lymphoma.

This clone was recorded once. The CDR3 DNA follows: TGCGCCAGCAGCCTTAGGACAGGGGTGGCCTACGAGCAGTACTTC. It specifies CASSLRTGVAYEQYF. The chain couples TRBV4-3 to TRBJ2-7; 9 nucleotides match TRBD1. The trim removed 4 bases at V and 2 bases at J, leaving 6 bases unmatched. The CDR3 has 15 residues. Germline CDR1 and CDR2: LGHNA and YSLEER.

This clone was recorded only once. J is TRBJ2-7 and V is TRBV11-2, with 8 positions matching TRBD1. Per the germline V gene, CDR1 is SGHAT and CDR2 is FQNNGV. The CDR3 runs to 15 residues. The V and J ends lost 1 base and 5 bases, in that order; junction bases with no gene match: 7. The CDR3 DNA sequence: TGTGCCAGCAGCTTAGGTCGGACAGGGATGCACGAGCAGTACTTC. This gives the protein CASSLGRTGMHEQYF.